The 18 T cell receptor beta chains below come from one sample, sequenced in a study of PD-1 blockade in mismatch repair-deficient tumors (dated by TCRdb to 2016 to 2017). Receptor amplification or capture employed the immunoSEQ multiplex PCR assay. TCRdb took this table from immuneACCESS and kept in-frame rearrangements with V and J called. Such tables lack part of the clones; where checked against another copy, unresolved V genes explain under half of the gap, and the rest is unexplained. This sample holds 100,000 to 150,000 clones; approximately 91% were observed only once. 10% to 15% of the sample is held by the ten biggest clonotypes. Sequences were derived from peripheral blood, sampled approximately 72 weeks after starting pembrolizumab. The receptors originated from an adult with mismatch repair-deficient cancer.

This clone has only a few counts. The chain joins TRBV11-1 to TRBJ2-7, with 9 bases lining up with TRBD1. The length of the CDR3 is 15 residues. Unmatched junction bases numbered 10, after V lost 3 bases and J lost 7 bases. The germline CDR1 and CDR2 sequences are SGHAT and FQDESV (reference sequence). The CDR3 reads CASSFGRDRAYEQYF. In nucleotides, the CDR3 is TGTGCCAGCAGCTTTGGCCGGGACAGGGCGTATGAGCAGTACTTC. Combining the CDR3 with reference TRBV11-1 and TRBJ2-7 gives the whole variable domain EAEVAQSPRYKITEKSQAVAFWCDPISGHATLYWYRQILGQGPELLVQFQDESVVDDSQLPKDRFSAERLKGVDSTLKIQPAELGDSAMYLCASSFGRDRAYEQYFGPGTRLTVT.

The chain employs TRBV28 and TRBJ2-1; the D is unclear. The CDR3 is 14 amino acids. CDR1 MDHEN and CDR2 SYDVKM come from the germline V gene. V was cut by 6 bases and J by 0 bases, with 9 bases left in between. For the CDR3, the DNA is TGTGCCAGCAGGAGGCGGAGCTCCTACAATGAGCAGTTCTTC. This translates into CASRRRSSYNEQFF.

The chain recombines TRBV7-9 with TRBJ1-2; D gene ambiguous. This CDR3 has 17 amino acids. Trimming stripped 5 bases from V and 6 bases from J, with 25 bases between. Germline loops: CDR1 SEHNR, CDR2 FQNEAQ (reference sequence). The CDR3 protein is CASSPSLPTPDQNGYTF. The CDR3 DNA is TGTGCCAGCAGCCCCTCTCTGCCCACCCCAGATCAGAATGGCTACACCTTC.

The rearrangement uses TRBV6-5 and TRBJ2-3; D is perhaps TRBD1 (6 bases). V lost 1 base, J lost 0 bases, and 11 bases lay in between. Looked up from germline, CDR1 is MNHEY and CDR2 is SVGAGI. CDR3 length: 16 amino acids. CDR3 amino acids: CASSYFQGSSTDTQYF. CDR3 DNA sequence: TGTGCCAGCAGTTACTTCCAGGGGTCTAGCACAGATACGCAGTATTTT.

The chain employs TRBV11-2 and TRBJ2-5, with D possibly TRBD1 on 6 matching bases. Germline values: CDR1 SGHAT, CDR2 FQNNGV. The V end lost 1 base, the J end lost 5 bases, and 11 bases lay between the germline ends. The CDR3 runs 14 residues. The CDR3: CASSLVSRGETQYF. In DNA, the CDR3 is TGTGCCAGCAGCTTAGTGTCCAGGGGTGAGACCCAGTACTTC.

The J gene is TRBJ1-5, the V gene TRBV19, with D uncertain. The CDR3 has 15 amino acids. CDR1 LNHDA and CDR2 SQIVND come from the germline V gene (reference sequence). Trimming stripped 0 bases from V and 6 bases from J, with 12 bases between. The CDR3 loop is CASSIDVRGFQPQHF. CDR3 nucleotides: TGTGCCAGTAGTATAGATGTTCGAGGGTTTCAGCCCCAGCATTTT.

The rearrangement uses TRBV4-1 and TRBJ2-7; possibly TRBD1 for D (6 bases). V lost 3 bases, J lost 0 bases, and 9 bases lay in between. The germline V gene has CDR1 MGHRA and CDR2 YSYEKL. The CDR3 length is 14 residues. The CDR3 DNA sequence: TGCGCCAGCAGCCACACAGGGCTCTCCTACGAGCAGTACTTC. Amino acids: CASSHTGLSYEQYF.

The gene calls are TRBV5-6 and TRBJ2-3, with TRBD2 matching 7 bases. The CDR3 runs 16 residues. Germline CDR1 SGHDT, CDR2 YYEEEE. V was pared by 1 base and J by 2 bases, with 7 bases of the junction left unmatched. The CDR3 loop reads CASSLPSGTITDTQYF. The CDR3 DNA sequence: TGTGCCAGCAGCTTGCCCTCAGGGACTATCACAGATACGCAGTATTTT.

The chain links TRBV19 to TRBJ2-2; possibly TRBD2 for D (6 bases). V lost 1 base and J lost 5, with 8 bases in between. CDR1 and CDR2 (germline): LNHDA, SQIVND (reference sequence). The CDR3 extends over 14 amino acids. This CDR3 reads CASSIGGGTGELFF. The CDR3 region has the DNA TGTGCCAGTAGTATAGGAGGAGGGACCGGGGAGCTGTTTTTT.

The CDR3 sequence: CASRKTGTYEQYF. CDR3 DNA sequence: TGTGCCAGCAGGAAGACCGGGACATACGAGCAGTACTTC. The V call is TRBV28, the J call TRBJ2-7; TRBD1 is a possible D gene (6 bases). Germline CDR1 and CDR2: MDHEN and SYDVKM. The V end lost 6 bases, the J end lost 4 bases, and 13 bases lay between the germline ends. The CDR3 covers 13 residues.

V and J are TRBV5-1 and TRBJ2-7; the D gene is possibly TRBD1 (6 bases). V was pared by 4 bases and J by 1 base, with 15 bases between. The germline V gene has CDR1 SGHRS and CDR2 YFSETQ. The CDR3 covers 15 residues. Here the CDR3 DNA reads TGCGCCAGCAGCCAGGGACACACTTTTTCCTACGAGCAGTACTTC. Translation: CASSQGHTFSYEQYF.

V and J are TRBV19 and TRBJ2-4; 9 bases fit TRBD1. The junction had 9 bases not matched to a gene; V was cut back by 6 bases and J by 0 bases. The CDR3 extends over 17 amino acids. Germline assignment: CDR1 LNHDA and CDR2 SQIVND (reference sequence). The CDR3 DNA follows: TGTGCCAGTAGATCCCCTAGGACAGGGGCAGCCAAAAACATTCAGTACTTC. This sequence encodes CASRSPRTGAAKNIQYF.

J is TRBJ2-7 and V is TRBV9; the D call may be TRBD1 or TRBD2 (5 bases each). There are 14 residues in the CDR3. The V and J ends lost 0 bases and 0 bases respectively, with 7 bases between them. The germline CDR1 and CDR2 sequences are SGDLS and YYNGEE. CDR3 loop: CASSVGDLSYEQYF. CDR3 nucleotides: TGTGCCAGCAGCGTAGGGGACCTCTCCTACGAGCAGTACTTC.

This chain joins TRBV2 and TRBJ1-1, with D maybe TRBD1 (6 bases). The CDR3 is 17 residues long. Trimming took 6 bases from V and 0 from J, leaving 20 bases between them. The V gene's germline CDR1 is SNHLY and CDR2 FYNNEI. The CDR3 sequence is CASRDPRLTGMNTEAFF. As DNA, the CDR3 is TGTGCCAGCAGGGACCCTCGATTAACAGGGATGAACACTGAAGCTTTCTTT.

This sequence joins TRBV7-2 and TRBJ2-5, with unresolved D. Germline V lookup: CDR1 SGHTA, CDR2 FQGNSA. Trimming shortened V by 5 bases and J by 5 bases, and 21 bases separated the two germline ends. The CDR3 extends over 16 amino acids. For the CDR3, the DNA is TGTGCCAGCAGCACTCTCTGGGCGTCCGAACGGGAGACCCAGTACTTC. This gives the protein CASSTLWASERETQYF.

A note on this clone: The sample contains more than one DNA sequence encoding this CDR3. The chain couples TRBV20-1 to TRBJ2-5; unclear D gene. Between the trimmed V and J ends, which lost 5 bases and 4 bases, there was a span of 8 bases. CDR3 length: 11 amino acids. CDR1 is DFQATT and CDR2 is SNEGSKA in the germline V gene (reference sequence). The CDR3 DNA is TGCAGTGCTTCAGGACGAGAGACCCAGTACTTC. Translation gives CSASGRETQYF.

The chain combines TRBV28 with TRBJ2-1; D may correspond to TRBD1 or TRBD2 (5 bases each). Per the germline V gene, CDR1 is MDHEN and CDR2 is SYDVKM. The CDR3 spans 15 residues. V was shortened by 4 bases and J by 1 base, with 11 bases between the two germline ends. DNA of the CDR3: TGTGCCAGCAGTTGGGGGATTGGGTCCTACAATGAGCAGTTCTTC. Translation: CASSWGIGSYNEQFF.

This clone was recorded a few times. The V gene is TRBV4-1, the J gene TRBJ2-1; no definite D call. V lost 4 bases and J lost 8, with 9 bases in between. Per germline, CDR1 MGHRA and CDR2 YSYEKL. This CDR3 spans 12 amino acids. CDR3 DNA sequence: TGCGCCAGCAGCCCGGACCAATATGAGCAGTTCTTC. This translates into CASSPDQYEQFF.